Listed here is a single T cell receptor beta chain. Germline CDR1 reads LNHDA; CDR2 reads SQIVND (reference sequence). This CDR3 has 12 residues. V was cut by 8 bases and J by 10 bases, with 18 bases left in between. Seattle patients were enrolled while actively infected and followed longitudinally. These data come from a study of blood T cell repertoires in COVID-19. Study-wide background: PBMCs, B-cell-depleted T cells, or T cells provided the cDNA or gDNA that made up the material.

Study processing details: Quantification of nucleated cells was approximated via reference gene primer amplification. This table comes from immunoSEQ multiplex PCR, and its TCRdb copy is limited to in-frame clones, with some not included. V, J and clone size derive from that table, while D and trimming were established from the DNA sequence. This sample carries about 200,000 clones, about 88% of them seen once, and the ten largest clones take 18%. The chain is built from TRBV19 and TRBJ2-7, with D hard to call. This receptor was identified in a man aged 45-65 years with COVID-19, enrolled during active disease. The material sequenced was peripheral blood. The DNA for the CDR3 is TGTGCCAGTCCCAGACTCTGCGGTCGACAGTACTTC. Its translation: CASPRLCGRQYF. Using reference TRBV19 and TRBJ2-7 for the parts outside the CDR3, the full variable domain is DGGITQSPKYLFRKEGQNVTLSCEQNLNHDAMYWYRQDPGQGLRLIYYSQIVNDFQKGDIAEGYSVSREKKESFPLTVTSAQKNPTAFYLCASPRLCGRQYFGPGTRLTVT.